This T cell receptor (beta chain) was found in a study of shared clonotypes between healthy human individuals. Sorted subsets were amplified in replicate PCRs using around 0.2 ug DNA, around 30,000 T cell genomes. Authors' methods: From ImmunoSEQ came sequences covering only the junction and carrying no quality scores, so filtering differed. Generated by immunoSEQ multiplex PCR, the TCRdb table keeps only in-frame clones and is missing some. V, J and clone size reflect that table, while D and trimming were determined from the DNA. The sample carries around 2.1 million clones, about 92% recorded once. Findings and caveats of the study: At large depth, rarefaction still showed sorted-subset sequencing to be incomplete.

The CDR3 is made up of 14 amino acids. Germline V gene data show CDR1 as SGHVS and CDR2 as FNYEAQ. The J segment lost 3 bases and the V segment lost 4 bases, leaving 4 bases of the junction unmatched. CD8 cells classed as naive were CD45RO-negative and positively selected for CCR7, excluding terminally differentiated effector memory CD45RA+ cells. Details on this clone: Its antigen remains unidentified.

The J gene is TRBJ2-7, the V gene TRBV7-6; 9 bases map to TRBD2. The sample consisted of naive CD8+ T cells from PBMCs. The sequence was collected from a man between 18 and 29 years old in good health. Some clones in this sample may be carry-over from other donors' samples. The DNA of the CDR3 is TGTGCCAGCAGCTGGGCGGGAGGGGGCTACGAGCAGTACTTC. It encodes CASSWAGGGYEQYF.